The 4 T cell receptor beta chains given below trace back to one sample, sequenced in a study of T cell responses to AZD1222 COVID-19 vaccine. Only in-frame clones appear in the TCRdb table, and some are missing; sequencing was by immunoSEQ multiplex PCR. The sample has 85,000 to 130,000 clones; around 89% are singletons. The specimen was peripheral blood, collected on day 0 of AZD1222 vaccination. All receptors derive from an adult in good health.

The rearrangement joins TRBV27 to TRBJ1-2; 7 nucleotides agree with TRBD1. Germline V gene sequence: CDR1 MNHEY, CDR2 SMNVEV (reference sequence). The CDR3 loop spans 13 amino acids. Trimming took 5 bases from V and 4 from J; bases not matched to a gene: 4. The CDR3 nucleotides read TGTGCCAGCAGTCCGGGACAGATCTATGGCTACACCTTC. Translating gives CASSPGQIYGYTF.

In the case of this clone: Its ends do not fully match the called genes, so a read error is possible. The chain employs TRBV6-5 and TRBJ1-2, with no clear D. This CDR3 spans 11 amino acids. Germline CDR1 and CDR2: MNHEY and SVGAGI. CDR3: CASSHSAQFHF. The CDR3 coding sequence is TGTGCCAGCAGTCACTCCGCACAGTTCCACTTC.

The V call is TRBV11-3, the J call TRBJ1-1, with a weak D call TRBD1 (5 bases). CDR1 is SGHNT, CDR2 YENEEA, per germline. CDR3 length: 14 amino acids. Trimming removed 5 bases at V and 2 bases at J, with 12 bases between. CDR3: CASSPNQGNTEAFF. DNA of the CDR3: TGTGCCAGCAGCCCGAACCAGGGAAACACTGAAGCTTTCTTT.

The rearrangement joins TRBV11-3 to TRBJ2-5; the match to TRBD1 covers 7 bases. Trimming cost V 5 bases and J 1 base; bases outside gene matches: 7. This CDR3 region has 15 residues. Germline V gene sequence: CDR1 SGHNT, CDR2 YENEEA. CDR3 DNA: TGTGCCAGCAGCAAACGGGACAGCATCCAAGAGACCCAGTACTTC. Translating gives CASSKRDSIQETQYF.